This is a list of T cell receptor beta chains from one sample in a study of blood T cell repertoires in COVID-19. Generated by immunoSEQ multiplex PCR, the TCRdb table keeps only in-frame clones and is missing some. The table lists around 250,000 clones, roughly four fifths of them singletons. The sequencing sample was made of PBMCs or T cells enriched from blood (not recorded which). The receptors here all came from a man aged 30 to 45 with acute COVID-19. CDR3s include the opening cysteine and the closing phenylalanine or tryptophan. Each record gives: V gene, CDR3 protein.

v_gene: TRBV9
CDR3aa: CASSGGQRDAPPGEAFF

v_gene: TRBV3-1/TRBV3-2
CDR3aa: CASSQLRQTEAFF

v_gene: TRBV30
CDR3aa: CAWSRFASSGNTIYF

v_gene: TRBV28
CDR3aa: CASSLGSAGEYGYTF

v_gene: TRBV19
CDR3aa: CASRGEGAGYTF

v_gene: TRBV2
CDR3aa: CASSVVSGYTGELFF

v_gene: TRBV3-1/TRBV3-2
CDR3aa: CASSQERTVLHSGANVLTF

v_gene: TRBV25-1
CDR3aa: CASSALGSAGELFF

v_gene: TRBV19
CDR3aa: CASRTPAGETQYF

v_gene: TRBV5-8
CDR3aa: CASSETRASNQPQHF

v_gene: TRBV28
CDR3aa: CASRSLLNQPQHF

v_gene: TRBV12-3/TRBV12-4
CDR3aa: CASSLTAEAFF

v_gene: TRBV19
CDR3aa: CASMGTGQSLSYTF

v_gene: TRBV11-2
CDR3aa: CASSRVPGLAGGTDTQYF

v_gene: TRBV19
CDR3aa: CASTFRSFSEAFF

v_gene: TRBV5-1
CDR3aa: CASSLAAGADSPLHF

v_gene: TRBV4-2
CDR3aa: CASSQDLGTRLNEQFF

v_gene: TRBV6-1
CDR3aa: CASSEDGSMNTEAFF

v_gene: TRBV11-2
CDR3aa: CASSLPADTQYF

v_gene: TRBV6-5
CDR3aa: CASIPGTFNQPQHF

v_gene: TRBV18
CDR3aa: CASSGGAENSPLHF

v_gene: TRBV7-9
CDR3aa: CASSQTGTPYSGANVLTF